This record concerns one T cell receptor beta chain sequence. Germline values: CDR1 SGHRS, CDR2 YFSETQ. This CDR3 has 14 residues. The V and J ends lost 3 bases and 1 base respectively, with 7 bases between them. This specimen belongs to a study of control samples from healthy donors and cancer patients. TCRdb's copy holds only in-frame clones and misses some; the assay was immunoSEQ multiplex PCR. The sample shows 70,000 to 100,000 clones, roughly 89% of them seen only once. Sequencing was carried out using blood. This TCR derives from a man aged 45 to 65 in good health. The V gene is TRBV5-1, the J gene TRBJ2-2; D is uncertain. As DNA, the CDR3 is TGCGCCAGCAGCTCTACAGAGAACACCGGGGAGCTGTTTTTT. The encoded protein is CASSSTENTGELFF.